The clone carrying this T cell receptor beta chain has only a few counts. The antigen remains unidentified. A sample-barcoded 5' primer and a J-beta primer mix were used in a second PCR of roughly 7 to 12 cycles. TCRdb reprocessed the 5' RACE reads via MiXCR and lists one record per CDR3 protein. In the table there are some 710,000 distinct CDR3 sequences, around 50% of which are singletons. The data stem from a study of blood T cells in healthy people across ages. Whole-study context: Per every two T cells, about one barcoded beta molecule was captured by template switching.

Study-wide results and caveats: What prevented conclusive comparison of naive and antigen-experienced cells was that PBMCs were unsorted. With naive T cell percentage, TCR beta diversity showed a strong correlation. When set beside aged donors, long-lived donors presented more naive CD4+ cells and higher diversity.

V dropped 1 base and J dropped 2 bases, with 6 bases sitting between them. The length of the CDR3 is 13 residues. CDR1 and CDR2 from the germline V gene are MNHNS and SASEGT. The receptor's source is a man aged 80 or over in good health. The sample taken for sequencing was blood. V and J are TRBV6-1 and TRBJ2-7, with a weak D call TRBD1 (5 bases). The CDR3, as DNA: TGTGCCAGCAGTGAAGGACAGACCTACGAGCAGTACTTC. This codes for CASSEGQTYEQYF.